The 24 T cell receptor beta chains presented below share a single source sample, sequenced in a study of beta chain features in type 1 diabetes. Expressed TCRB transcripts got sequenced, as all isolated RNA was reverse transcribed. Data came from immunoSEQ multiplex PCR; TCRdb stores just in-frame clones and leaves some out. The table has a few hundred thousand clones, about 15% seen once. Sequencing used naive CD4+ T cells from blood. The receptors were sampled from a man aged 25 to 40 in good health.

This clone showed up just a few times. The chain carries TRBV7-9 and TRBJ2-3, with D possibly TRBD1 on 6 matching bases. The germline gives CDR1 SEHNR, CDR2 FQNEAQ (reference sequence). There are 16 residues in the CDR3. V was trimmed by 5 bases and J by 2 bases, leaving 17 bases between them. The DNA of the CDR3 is TGTGCCAGCAGCCAGGGGCCCTCACGGCTCACAGATACGCAGTATTTT. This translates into CASSQGPSRLTDTQYF.

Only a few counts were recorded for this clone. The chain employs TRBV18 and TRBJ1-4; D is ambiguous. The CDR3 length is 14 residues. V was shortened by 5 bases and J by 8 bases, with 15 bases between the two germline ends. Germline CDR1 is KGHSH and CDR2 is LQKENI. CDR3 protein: CASSDASILEKLFF. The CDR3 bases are TGTGCCAGCTCAGATGCATCTATCTTAGAAAAACTGTTTTTT.

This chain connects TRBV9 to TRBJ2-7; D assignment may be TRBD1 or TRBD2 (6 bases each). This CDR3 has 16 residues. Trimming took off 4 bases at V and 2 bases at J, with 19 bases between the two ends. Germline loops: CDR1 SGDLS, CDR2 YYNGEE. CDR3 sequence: CASSPWGAGKTYEQYF. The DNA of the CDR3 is TGTGCCAGCAGCCCCTGGGGGGCCGGAAAGACCTACGAGCAGTACTTC.

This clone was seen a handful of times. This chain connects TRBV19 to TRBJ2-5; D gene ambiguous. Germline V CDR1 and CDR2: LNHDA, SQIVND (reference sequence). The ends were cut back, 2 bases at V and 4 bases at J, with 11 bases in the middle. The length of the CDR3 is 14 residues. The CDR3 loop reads CASSITPFGETQYF. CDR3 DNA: TGTGCCAGTAGTATAACCCCCTTCGGAGAGACCCAGTACTTC.

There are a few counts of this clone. The CDR3 reads CASSPPRPAVRGAQYF. DNA for the CDR3: TGCGCCAGCAGTCCCCCCCGCCCCGCAGTACGGGGGGCCCAGTACTTC. The rearrangement links TRBV23-1 to TRBJ2-5, with 7 bases lining up with TRBD2. TRBV23-1 has ORF status, its function being uncertain. The CDR3 sequence is 16 residues long. V lost 4 bases and J lost 9; bases outside the gene matches: 17.

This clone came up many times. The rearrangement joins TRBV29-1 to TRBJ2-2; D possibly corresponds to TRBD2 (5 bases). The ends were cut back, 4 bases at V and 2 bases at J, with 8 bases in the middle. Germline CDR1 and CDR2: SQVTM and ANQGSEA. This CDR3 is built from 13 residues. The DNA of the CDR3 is TGCAGCGTTGGAGGGCTAAACACCGGGGAGCTGTTTTTT. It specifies CSVGGLNTGELFF.

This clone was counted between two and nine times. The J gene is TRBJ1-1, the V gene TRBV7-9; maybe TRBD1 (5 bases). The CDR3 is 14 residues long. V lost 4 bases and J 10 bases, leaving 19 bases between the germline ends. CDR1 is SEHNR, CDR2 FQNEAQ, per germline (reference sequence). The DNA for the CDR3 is TGTGCCAGCAGCTCCGGATTACCCCAGGGAGGAGCTTTCTTT. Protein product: CASSSGLPQGGAFF.

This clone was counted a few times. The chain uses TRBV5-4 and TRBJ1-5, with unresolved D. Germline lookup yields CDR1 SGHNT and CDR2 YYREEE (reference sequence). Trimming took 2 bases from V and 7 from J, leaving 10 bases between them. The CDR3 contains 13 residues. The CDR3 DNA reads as TGTGCCAGCAGCTTCGGCCTTCAACAGCCCCAGCATTTT. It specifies CASSFGLQQPQHF.

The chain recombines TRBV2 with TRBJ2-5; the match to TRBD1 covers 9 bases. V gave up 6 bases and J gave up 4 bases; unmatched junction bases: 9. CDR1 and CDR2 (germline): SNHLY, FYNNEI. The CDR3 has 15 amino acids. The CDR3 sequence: CASREIQGAGETQYF. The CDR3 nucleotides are TGTGCCAGCAGAGAGATACAGGGGGCTGGAGAGACCCAGTACTTC.

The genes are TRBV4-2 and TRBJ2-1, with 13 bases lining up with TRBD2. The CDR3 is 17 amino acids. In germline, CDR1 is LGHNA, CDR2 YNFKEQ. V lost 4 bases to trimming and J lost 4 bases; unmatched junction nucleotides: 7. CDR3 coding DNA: TGTGCCAGCAGCCCCGAGACTAGCGGGAGGAGGTACAATGAGCAGTTCTTC. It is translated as CASSPETSGRRYNEQFF.

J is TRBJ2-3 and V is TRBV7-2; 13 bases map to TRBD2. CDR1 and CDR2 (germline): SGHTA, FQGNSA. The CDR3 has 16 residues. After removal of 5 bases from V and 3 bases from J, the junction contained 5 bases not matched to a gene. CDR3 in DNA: TGTGCCAGCAGCCCGAGGGGACTAGCGGGAACAGATACGCAGTATTTT. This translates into CASSPRGLAGTDTQYF.

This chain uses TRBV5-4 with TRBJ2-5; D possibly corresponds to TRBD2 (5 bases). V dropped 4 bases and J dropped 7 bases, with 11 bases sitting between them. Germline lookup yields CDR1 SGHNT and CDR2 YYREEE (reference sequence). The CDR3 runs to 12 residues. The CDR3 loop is CASSGRVGTQYF. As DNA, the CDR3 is TGTGCCAGCAGCGGGAGAGTGGGGACCCAGTACTTC.

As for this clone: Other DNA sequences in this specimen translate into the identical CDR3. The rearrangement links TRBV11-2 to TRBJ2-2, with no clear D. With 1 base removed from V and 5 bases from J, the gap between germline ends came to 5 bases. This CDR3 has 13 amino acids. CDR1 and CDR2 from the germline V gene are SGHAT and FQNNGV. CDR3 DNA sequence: TGTGCCAGCAGCTTAGTAGGGACCGGGGAGCTGTTTTTT. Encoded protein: CASSLVGTGELFF.

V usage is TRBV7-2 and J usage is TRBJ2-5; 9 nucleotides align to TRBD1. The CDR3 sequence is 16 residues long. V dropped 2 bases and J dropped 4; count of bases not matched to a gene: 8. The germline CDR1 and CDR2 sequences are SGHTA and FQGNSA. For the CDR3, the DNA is TGTGCCAGCAGCTTATGGGCGGGACAGGGAACAGAGACCCAGTACTTC. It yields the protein CASSLWAGQGTETQYF. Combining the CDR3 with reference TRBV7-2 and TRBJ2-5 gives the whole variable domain GAGVSQSPSNKVTEKGKDVELRCDPISGHTALYWYRQSLGQGLEFLIYFQGNSAPDKSGLPSDRFSAERTGGSVSTLTIQRTQQEDSAVYLCASSLWAGQGTETQYFGPGTRLLVL.

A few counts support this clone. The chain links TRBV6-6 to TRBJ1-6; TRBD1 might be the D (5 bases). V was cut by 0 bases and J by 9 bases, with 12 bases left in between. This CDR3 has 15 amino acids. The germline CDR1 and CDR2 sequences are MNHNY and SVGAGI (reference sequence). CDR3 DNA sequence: TGTGCCAGCAGTTACTCAGGGGAGGAATCTTCACCCCTCCACTTT. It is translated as CASSYSGEESSPLHF.

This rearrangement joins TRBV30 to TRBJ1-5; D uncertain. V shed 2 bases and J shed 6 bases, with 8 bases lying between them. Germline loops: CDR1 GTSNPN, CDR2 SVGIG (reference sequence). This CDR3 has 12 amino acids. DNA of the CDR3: TGTGCCTGGAGTCTACCCTCTCAGCCCCAGCATTTT. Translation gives CAWSLPSQPQHF.

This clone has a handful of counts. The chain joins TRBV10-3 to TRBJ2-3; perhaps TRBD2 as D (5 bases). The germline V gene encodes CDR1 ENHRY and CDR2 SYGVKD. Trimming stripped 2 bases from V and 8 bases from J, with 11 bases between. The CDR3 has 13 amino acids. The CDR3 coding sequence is TGTGCCATCAGTGAGAGCGGCTCGGGTACGCAGTATTTT. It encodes CAISESGSGTQYF.

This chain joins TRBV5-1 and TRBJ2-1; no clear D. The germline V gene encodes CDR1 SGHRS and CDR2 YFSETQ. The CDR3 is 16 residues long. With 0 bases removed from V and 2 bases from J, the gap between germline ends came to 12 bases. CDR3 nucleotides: TGCGCCAGCAGCTTGGACGTTTCGGCTACCTACAATGAGCAGTTCTTC. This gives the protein CASSLDVSATYNEQFF.

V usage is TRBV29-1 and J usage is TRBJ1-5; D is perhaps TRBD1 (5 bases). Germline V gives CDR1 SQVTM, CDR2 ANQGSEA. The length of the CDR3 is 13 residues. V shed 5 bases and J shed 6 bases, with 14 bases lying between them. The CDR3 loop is CSVKQGEGQPQHF. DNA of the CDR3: TGCAGCGTTAAGCAAGGGGAGGGTCAGCCCCAGCATTTT.

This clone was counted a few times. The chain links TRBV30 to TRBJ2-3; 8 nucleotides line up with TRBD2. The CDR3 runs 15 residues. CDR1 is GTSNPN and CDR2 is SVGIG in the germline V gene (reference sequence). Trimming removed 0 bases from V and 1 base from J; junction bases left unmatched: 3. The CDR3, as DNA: TGTGCCTGGAGTGTACAAGCGGGAGGCACAGATACGCAGTATTTT. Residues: CAWSVQAGGTDTQYF.

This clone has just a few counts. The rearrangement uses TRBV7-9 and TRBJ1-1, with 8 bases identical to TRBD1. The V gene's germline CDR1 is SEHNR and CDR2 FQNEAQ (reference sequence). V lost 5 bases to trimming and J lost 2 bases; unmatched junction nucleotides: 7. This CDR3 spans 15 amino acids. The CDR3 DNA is TGTGCCAGCAGCATAGACAGGGGATATAACACTGAAGCTTTCTTT. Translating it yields CASSIDRGYNTEAFF.

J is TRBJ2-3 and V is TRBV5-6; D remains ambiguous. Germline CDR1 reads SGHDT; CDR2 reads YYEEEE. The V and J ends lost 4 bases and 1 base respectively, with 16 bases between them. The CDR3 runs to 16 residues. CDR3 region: CASSRAAKVGTDTQYF. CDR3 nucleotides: TGTGCCAGCAGCCGGGCGGCCAAGGTCGGCACAGATACGCAGTATTTT.

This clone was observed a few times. This CDR3 reads CASSTIAGGETQYF. CDR3 sequence (DNA): TGTGCCAGCTCAACTATAGCGGGAGGAGAGACCCAGTACTTC. V gene TRBV18 combines with J gene TRBJ2-5, with 10 bases fitting TRBD2. The CDR3 runs 14 residues. Trimming removed 5 bases from V and 4 bases from J; junction bases left unmatched: 4. The V gene's germline CDR1 is KGHSH and CDR2 LQKENI.

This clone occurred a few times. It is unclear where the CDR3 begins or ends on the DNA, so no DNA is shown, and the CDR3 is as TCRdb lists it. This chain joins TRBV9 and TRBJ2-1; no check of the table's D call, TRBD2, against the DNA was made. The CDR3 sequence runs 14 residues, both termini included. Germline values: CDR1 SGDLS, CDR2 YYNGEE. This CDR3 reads CASSVGSGNPEIVF.